This T cell receptor beta chain was recovered during a study of memory CD8 T cells in hepatitis C reinfection. As for the study in general: Chronic HCV followed reinfection in two donors who cleared primary infection.

Data came from immunoSEQ multiplex PCR; TCRdb stores just in-frame clones and leaves some out. The sample includes 35,000 to 55,000 clones, roughly 90% seen only once; the top ten take 1% to 1.5%. Sample time point: peak reinfection, 3 to 8 weeks after reinfection detection. The sorted cells went straight to TCR sequencing with no prior in vitro expansion. The Montreal HEPCO cohort supplied donors who inject drugs. At all three reinfection time points, viable CD3+ CD8+ CD45RO- cells from two donors served as controls. V shed 1 base and J shed 1 base, with 10 bases lying between them. Germline V CDR1 and CDR2: LGHNA, YSLEER. CDR3 length: 16 residues.

The chain is built from TRBV4-3 and TRBJ2-2; possibly TRBD2 for D (5 bases). This sequence was found in a man aged 18 to 29 with hepatitis C virus infection. Sequencing was done on a sample of naive CD8+ T cells sorted from blood. The CDR3, as DNA: TGCGCCAGCAGCCAAGCACTAGTAGAGAACACCGGGGAGCTGTTTTTT. It encodes CASSQALVENTGELFF.